These 31 T cell receptor beta chains were sequenced from one sample in a study of beta chain features in type 1 diabetes. Expressed TCRB transcripts were sequenced because the entire RNA isolate underwent reverse transcription. Produced via immunoSEQ multiplex PCR; TCRdb's table is partial and in-frame only. The sample has 450,000 to 600,000 clones; approximately 30% are singletons. Sequencing was carried out using naive CD4+ T cells from blood. These receptors originate from a man younger than 35 in good health.

The V gene is TRBV7-2, the J gene TRBJ2-1; possibly TRBD1 or TRBD2 for D (5 bases each). Germline CDR1 SGHTA, CDR2 FQGNSA. CDR3 length: 13 residues. The ends were cut back, 5 bases at V and 7 bases at J, with 12 bases in the middle. CDR3 amino acids: CASSPGRMNEQFF. For the CDR3, the DNA is TGTGCCAGCAGCCCGGGGCGGATGAATGAGCAGTTCTTC.

This chain uses TRBV7-2 with TRBJ1-5; D might be TRBD1 (5 bases). Germline V CDR1 and CDR2: SGHTA, FQGNSA. V gave up 3 bases and J gave up 2 bases, with 11 bases separating them. The CDR3 is made up of 15 amino acids. The CDR3 loop reads CASSLGRIGNQPQHF. CDR3 sequence (DNA): TGTGCCAGCAGCTTGGGACGGATCGGCAATCAGCCCCAGCATTTT.

The rearrangement joins TRBV5-4 to TRBJ2-1; 10 nucleotides match TRBD1. This CDR3 comprises 15 residues. J gave up 7 bases and V 4 bases, and 8 bases lay outside the gene matches. Germline V gene sequence: CDR1 SGHNT, CDR2 YYREEE (reference sequence). CDR3 DNA sequence: TGTGCCAGCAGCCCGACAGGGGGCGCGTCAAATGAGCAGTTCTTC. It encodes CASSPTGGASNEQFF.

The chain carries TRBV6-1 and TRBJ2-4; D is uncertain. Trimming took off 4 bases at V and 5 bases at J, with 18 bases between the two ends. Germline CDR1 reads MNHNS; CDR2 reads SASEGT. CDR3 length equals 16 residues. CDR3 in DNA: TGTGCCAGCAGTGCTCCGACCTTTGGTGGGGAAAACATTCAGTACTTC. This sequence encodes CASSAPTFGGENIQYF.

The V and J genes are TRBV2 and TRBJ2-1; TRBD2 matches at 11 bases. The CDR3 is 15 residues long. V lost 7 bases and J lost 5; bases outside the gene matches: 7. CDR1 is SNHLY and CDR2 is FYNNEI in the germline V gene. The CDR3 sequence is CASTSSGRTNNEQFF. The CDR3 DNA follows: TGTGCCAGCACCTCTAGCGGGAGGACGAACAATGAGCAGTTCTTC.

The sample holds a few counts of this clone. The chain couples TRBV5-6 to TRBJ2-5, with 7 bases identical to TRBD1. V was pared by 4 bases and J by 4 bases, with 10 bases of the junction left unmatched. The CDR3 totals 15 residues. Germline loops: CDR1 SGHDT, CDR2 YYEEEE. The CDR3 DNA is TGTGCCAGCAGCCCCAGGGGGTACCGCTTAGAGACCCAGTACTTC. This translates into CASSPRGYRLETQYF.

The chain is built from TRBV29-1 and TRBJ2-5; the D call may be TRBD1 or TRBD2 (5 bases each). The DNA matches TRBJ2-7 better at its end, which makes the J call doubtful. The CDR3 is made up of 12 amino acids. Germline assignment: CDR1 SQVTM and CDR2 ANQGSEA. The CDR3 region is CSVGGRMYEQYF. CDR3 sequence (DNA): TGCAGCGTTGGGGGGAGAATGTACGAGCAGTACTTC.

This clone was seen a handful of times. V usage is TRBV4-2 and J usage is TRBJ2-2, with 7 positions matching TRBD2. The CDR3 totals 17 residues. CDR1 and CDR2 (germline): LGHNA, YNFKEQ. V trimming: 1 base; J trimming: 4 bases; junction bases outside the gene matches: 9. The CDR3 reads CASSQGGSGYLTGELFF. The CDR3 DNA is TGTGCCAGCAGCCAAGGCGGTAGCGGGTACCTCACCGGGGAGCTGTTTTTT.

This chain links TRBV9 with TRBJ2-2; TRBD1 might be the D (5 bases). CDR3 length equals 17 residues. Germline V CDR1 and CDR2: SGDLS, YYNGEE. Trimming pared 7 bases from V and 1 base from J, leaving 20 bases between. The CDR3 sequence is CASESKEGDGNTGELFF. CDR3 coding DNA: TGTGCCAGCGAGAGTAAGGAAGGGGATGGGAACACCGGGGAGCTGTTTTTT.

This clone has a handful of counts. The chain employs TRBV14 and TRBJ1-2; D not resolved. The CDR3 length is 15 residues. Trimming stripped 0 bases from V and 4 bases from J, with 12 bases between. The germline V gene encodes CDR1 SGHDN and CDR2 FVKESK. The CDR3 DNA is TGTGCCAGCAGCCAAGATTCGCGGGAAACCTATGGCTACACCTTC. Residues: CASSQDSRETYGYTF. Variable domain in full (rest from reference TRBV14 and TRBJ1-2): EAGVTQFPSHSVIEKGQTVTLRCDPISGHDNLYWYRRVMGKEIKFLLHFVKESKQDESGMPNNRFLAERTGGTYSTLKVQPAELEDSGVYFCASSQDSRETYGYTFGSGTRLTVV.

This clone was seen more than once but under ten times. This chain connects TRBV29-1 to TRBJ2-1; a weak D match, TRBD1 (6 bases). Germline CDR1 SQVTM, CDR2 ANQGSEA. V lost 0 bases, J lost 7 bases, and 13 bases lay in between. The CDR3 has 14 residues. CDR3 loop: CSVEDGRGTNEQFF. DNA of the CDR3: TGCAGCGTTGAAGATGGTAGGGGGACGAATGAGCAGTTCTTC.

On this clone itself: The sample has other DNA sequences that encode this CDR3 too. The chain uses TRBV5-1 and TRBJ2-5; D gene unclear. Trimming took 2 bases from V and 2 from J, leaving 4 bases between them. Germline-derived CDR1 and CDR2 are SGHRS and YFSETQ. The CDR3 spans 12 residues. CDR3: CASSLEQETQYF. CDR3 DNA sequence: TGCGCCAGCAGCTTAGAGCAAGAGACCCAGTACTTC.

In this sample, this clone turned up a few times. The genes are TRBV6-5 and TRBJ2-5; D not certain. This CDR3 contains 12 residues. Trimming removed 6 bases at V and 4 bases at J, with 9 bases between. Germline CDR1 and CDR2: MNHEY and SVGAGI. The DNA for the CDR3 is TGTGCCAGCAGGGCCTTGGGAGAGACCCAGTACTTC. Its translation: CASRALGETQYF.

The rearrangement joins TRBV15 to TRBJ2-5; D remains unclear. The CDR3 sequence is 15 residues long. The germline V gene has CDR1 LNHNV and CDR2 YYDKDF (reference sequence). Trimming left V 1 base short and J 5 bases short, with 14 bases between. The DNA of the CDR3 is TGTGCCACCAGCAGAGCGGCGGCGCCTGGTGAGACCCAGTACTTC. Its protein is CATSRAAAPGETQYF.

About this clone: At the DNA level, this CDR3 is encoded by other sequences in the same sample as well. The rearrangement links TRBV29-1 to TRBJ2-5; the D is unclear. The V and J ends lost 4 bases and 2 bases respectively, with 8 bases between them. CDR1 is SQVTM and CDR2 is ANQGSEA in the germline V gene. The CDR3 sequence is 12 residues long. The CDR3 sequence is CSVGLGQETQYF. CDR3 bases: TGCAGCGTTGGGTTAGGGCAAGAGACCCAGTACTTC.

This chain joins TRBV6-6 and TRBJ2-7, with 9 bases that match TRBD2. Per germline, CDR1 MNHNY and CDR2 SVGAGI (reference sequence). V dropped 2 bases and J dropped 3; count of bases not matched to a gene: 5. This CDR3 contains 15 residues. The CDR3 here is CASSYIGSGSYEQYF. CDR3 bases: TGTGCCAGCAGTTACATAGGTAGCGGGAGCTACGAGCAGTACTTC.

The genes are TRBV7-9 and TRBJ1-2; tentatively, D is TRBD1 (6 bases). The CDR3 sequence is 15 residues long. Germline lookup yields CDR1 SEHNR and CDR2 FQNEAQ (reference sequence). With 1 base removed from V and 4 bases from J, the gap between germline ends came to 13 bases. This CDR3 reads CASSLGQAPSYGYTF. Here the CDR3 DNA reads TGTGCCAGCAGCTTAGGACAGGCCCCTTCCTATGGCTACACCTTC.

This clone was seen a few times. The rearrangement uses TRBV5-4 and TRBJ2-4; maybe TRBD2 (6 bases). V was shortened by 4 bases and J by 5 bases, with 13 bases between the two germline ends. Germline V CDR1 and CDR2: SGHNT, YYREEE (reference sequence). This CDR3 spans 14 amino acids. The CDR3: CASSRAREENIQYF. CDR3 nucleotides: TGTGCCAGCAGCCGAGCCAGGGAGGAAAACATTCAGTACTTC.

V usage is TRBV7-2 and J usage is TRBJ2-7, with D possibly matching TRBD2 (5 bases). V dropped 1 base and J dropped 3 bases, with 7 bases sitting between them. This CDR3 has 13 amino acids. CDR1 and CDR2 (germline): SGHTA, FQGNSA. The CDR3 DNA reads as TGTGCCAGCAGCTTAGACGGGAACTACGAGCAGTACTTC. Translating gives CASSLDGNYEQYF.

The J gene is TRBJ2-3, the V gene TRBV11-3; 9 nucleotides agree with TRBD1. The V gene's germline CDR1 is SGHNT and CDR2 YENEEA. The CDR3 extends over 16 amino acids. V lost 5 bases to trimming and J lost 0 bases; unmatched junction nucleotides: 6. Written as DNA, the CDR3 is TGTGCCAGCAGCCCGGGACAGGGAGCGAGCACAGATACGCAGTATTTT. Its translation is CASSPGQGASTDTQYF.

This clone was detected only a few times. The chain carries TRBV19 and TRBJ2-1, with D perhaps matching TRBD2 (6 bases). The CDR3 is 15 amino acids. Trimming cost V 3 bases and J 0 bases, with 9 bases left between them. CDR1 and CDR2 (germline): LNHDA, SQIVND (reference sequence). The CDR3 bases are TGTGCCAGTAGTATTGTAGCGGCCTCCTACAATGAGCAGTTCTTC. Translation: CASSIVAASYNEQFF.

The chain uses TRBV7-9 and TRBJ2-1, with 10 bases aligning to TRBD2. V was pared by 5 bases and J by 1 base, with 2 bases of the junction left unmatched. The CDR3 runs 15 residues. CDR1 SEHNR and CDR2 FQNEAQ come from the germline V gene (reference sequence). The CDR3 coding sequence is TGTGCCAGCAGCGCTAGCGGGAGATCCTACAATGAGCAGTTCTTC. This encodes CASSASGRSYNEQFF.

The V call is TRBV7-2, the J call TRBJ2-5, with TRBD1 matching 7 bases. CDR3 length equals 14 residues. The germline CDR1 and CDR2 sequences are SGHTA and FQGNSA. The V gene end was trimmed by 5 bases and the J gene end by 1 base; junction bases not matched to a gene: 4. The CDR3 nucleotides read TGTGCCAGCAGCCCCACAGGGGTCCAAGAGACCCAGTACTTC. Its protein is CASSPTGVQETQYF.

The rearrangement links TRBV15 to TRBJ2-7; 7 nucleotides agree with TRBD2. With V trimmed by 0 bases and J by 10 bases, 9 bases remained unmatched. The germline V gene has CDR1 LNHNV and CDR2 YYDKDF (reference sequence). The length of the CDR3 is 14 residues. This CDR3 is CATSRDRLAVAQYF. CDR3 DNA: TGTGCCACCAGCAGAGATAGGCTAGCGGTAGCACAGTACTTC. The full variable domain, its missing parts supplied by reference TRBV15 and TRBJ2-7, is DAMVIQNPRYQVTQFGKPVTLSCSQTLNHNVMYWYQQKSSQAPKLLFHYYDKDFNNEADTPDNFQSRRPNTSFCFLDIRSPGLGDTAMYLCATSRDRLAVAQYFGPGTRLTVT.

V gene TRBV7-2 combines with J gene TRBJ2-2; 7 bases agree with TRBD1. With 6 bases clipped from V and 5 bases from J, the junction kept 9 bases outside the gene matches. The CDR3 has 15 residues. From germline, CDR1 is SGHTA and CDR2 FQGNSA. The DNA of the CDR3 is TGTGCCAGCAGTTCTCGGACAGGCTCGACCGGGGAGCTGTTTTTT. This codes for CASSSRTGSTGELFF.

CDR3 sequence: CASSWREEDTQYF. As DNA, the CDR3 is TGTGCCAGCAGCTGGCGCGAGGAGGATACGCAGTATTTT. V usage is TRBV7-3 and J usage is TRBJ2-3; no definite D call. CDR1 and CDR2 from the germline V gene are SGHTA and FQGTGA. V was trimmed by 4 bases and J by 6 bases, leaving 11 bases between them. This CDR3 region has 13 residues.

V and J are TRBV5-6 and TRBJ1-1; D gene ambiguous. CDR3 length equals 12 residues. Trimming removed 0 bases from V and 6 bases from J, with 6 bases in between. Germline-derived CDR1 and CDR2 are SGHDT and YYEEEE. The CDR3 DNA is TGTGCCAGCAGCTTGGGCGGGCCTGAAGCTTTCTTT. Protein: CASSLGGPEAFF.

This clone has more than one count but fewer than ten. The genes are TRBV7-2 and TRBJ2-5; no firm D call. Trimming stripped 5 bases from V and 5 bases from J, with 15 bases between. The CDR3 totals 14 residues. Germline lookup yields CDR1 SGHTA and CDR2 FQGNSA. DNA of the CDR3: TGTGCCAGCAGCGCCTCTGGATTGGTGGAGACCCAGTACTTC. Encoded protein: CASSASGLVETQYF.

The V call is TRBV29-1, the J call TRBJ2-7; 9 bases map to TRBD2. Trimming took 6 bases from V and 0 from J; bases not matched to a gene: 6. Looked up from germline, CDR1 is SQVTM and CDR2 is ANQGSEA. The CDR3 covers 14 residues. CDR3: CSVRPSGISYEQYF. For the CDR3, the DNA is TGCAGCGTACGGCCTAGCGGGATCTCCTACGAGCAGTACTTC.

With respect to this clone: Different DNA sequences within this sample yield the same CDR3. This chain joins TRBV5-1 and TRBJ2-2; the D is unclear. V dropped 5 bases and J dropped 2 bases, with 10 bases sitting between them. This CDR3 region has 14 residues. Germline V gene lookup returns CDR1 SGHRS and CDR2 YFSETQ. Here the CDR3 reads CASSFDGNTGELFF. Here the CDR3 DNA reads TGCGCCAGCAGTTTTGACGGAAACACCGGGGAGCTGTTTTTT.

This rearrangement joins TRBV18 to TRBJ2-5; D remains ambiguous. Between the trimmed V and J ends, which lost 4 bases and 2 bases, there was a span of 8 bases. There are 13 residues in the CDR3. The V gene's germline CDR1 is KGHSH and CDR2 LQKENI. CDR3 residues: CASSRTDQETQYF. The CDR3 region has the DNA TGTGCCAGCTCACGAACGGATCAAGAGACCCAGTACTTC.